This T cell receptor (beta chain) comes out of a study of beta chain features in type 1 diabetes. Study-wide background: Sorted cells from all samples, numbering about 98 million, were examined. Findings and limits, study-wide: The study found fewer insertions and more deletions at VDJ junctions in type 1 diabetes patients.

Concerning this clone: Its antigen is unknown.

V dropped 5 bases and J dropped 2; count of bases not matched to a gene: 4. Per the germline V gene, CDR1 is SGDLS and CDR2 is YYNGEE. The CDR3 totals 15 residues. The authors reverse transcribed all of the isolated RNA, so sequencing captured expressed TCRB transcripts. Only in-frame clones appear in the TCRdb table, and some are missing; sequencing was by immunoSEQ multiplex PCR. The profile shows about 150,000 clones, about 8.1% of them singletons. Sequenced sample: central memory CD4+ T cells from blood. The clonotype originates from a man between 18 and 35 years old in good health. This rearrangement joins TRBV9 to TRBJ2-3; 11 positions agree with TRBD2. The CDR3 loop is CASREGLAATDTQYF. DNA of the CDR3: TGTGCCAGCAGAGAGGGACTAGCGGCCACAGATACGCAGTATTTT.